This T cell receptor (beta chain) was recovered during a study of vaccination effects on CD4 cells after COVID-19. To note about this clone: Its antigen is currently unknown.

After expansion with viral peptide pools in the ViraFEST assay, antigen-specific CD4+ T cells were sequenced. Cells that had been cultured for 10 days were the source of isolated CD4+ T cells. Vaccine administered to participants consisted of two doses of either BNT162b2 or mRNA-1273. People in the vaccine group had not been infected with SARS-CoV-2 before, and their nucleocapsid antibodies were negative. A half-medium replacement with IL-2 medium was carried out on days 3 and 7. Repertoires were generated with immunoSEQ multiplex PCR, while TCRdb's copy carries only in-frame clones and drops some. The sample shows 30,000 to 40,000 clones, 70% to 85% of them seen only once. The clonotype comes from a human donor who received a COVID-19 vaccine. Some clones in this sample may be carry-over from other donors' samples. Sequenced here: CD4+ T cells from PBMCs cultured with HCoV-NL63 spike peptides, sampled after COVID-19 vaccination.

This CDR3 reads CASGGGRYGYTF. CDR3 nucleotide sequence: TGTGCCAGCGGCGGGGGTCGGTATGGCTACACCTTC. The J gene is TRBJ1-2, the V gene TRBV28; weak D call: TRBD1 (5 bases). There are 12 residues in the CDR3. Deletions cut 8 bases from V and 5 bases from J, with 12 bases between. Per the germline V gene, CDR1 is MDHEN and CDR2 is SYDVKM.